The 25 T cell receptor beta chains in this list originate from one sample, sequenced in a study of CD8 T cells in ankylosing spondylitis. TCRdb redid the calling of the 5' RACE reads with MiXCR, one entry per CDR3 protein. Of roughly 30,000 distinct CDR3 sequences in the sample, under 40% were seen once. Sequencing was carried out using synovial fluid, either unsorted or a sorted T cell fraction (not recorded which). The source is a male donor with ankylosing spondylitis.

V and J are TRBV7-8 and TRBJ2-7; D call uncertain. Trimming shortened V by 5 bases and J by 3 bases, and 17 bases separated the two germline ends. The CDR3 runs 15 residues. Per the germline V gene, CDR1 is SGHVS and CDR2 is FQNEAQ. The CDR3 nucleotides read TGTGCCAGCAGCCAACGGACCTTACTGGGCTACGAGCAGTACTTC. Amino acid sequence: CASSQRTLLGYEQYF.

This clonotype was seen a handful of times. The chain links TRBV5-5 to TRBJ2-7; D is undetermined. The CDR3 is made up of 15 amino acids. V dropped 2 bases and J dropped 1 base, with 13 bases sitting between them. Looked up from germline, CDR1 is SGHKS and CDR2 is YYEKEE (reference sequence). The CDR3 loop is CASSFFPGPSYEQYF. In DNA form, the CDR3 reads TGTGCCAGCAGCTTTTTTCCAGGACCTTCCTACGAGCAGTACTTC.

This clonotype was detected many times. The V gene is TRBV3-1, the J gene TRBJ2-3; possibly TRBD2 for D (5 bases). The CDR3 totals 14 residues. CDR1 is LGHDT and CDR2 is YNNKEL in the germline V gene (reference sequence). Trimming took 4 bases from V and 3 from J, leaving 11 bases between them. CDR3 sequence: CASSPGLITDTQYF. In DNA, the CDR3 is TGTGCCAGCAGCCCCGGACTGATTACAGATACGCAGTATTTT.

This clonotype is termed medium-sized (0.01 to 0.1%). The CDR3 protein is CASEGVNYNEQFF. The CDR3 DNA reads TGTGCCAGTGAAGGGGTTAACTACAATGAGCAGTTCTTC. The chain is built from TRBV7-8 and TRBJ2-1; TRBD1 is a possible D gene (5 bases). CDR1 and CDR2 from the germline V gene are SGHVS and FQNEAQ. CDR3 length: 13 residues. Trimming cost V 9 bases and J 3 bases, with 12 bases left between them. Based on the CDR3 plus reference TRBV7-8 and TRBJ2-1, the full variable domain is GAGVSQSPRYKVAKRGQDVALRCDPISGHVSLFWYQQALGQGPEFLTYFQNEAQLDKSGLPSDRFFAERPEGSVSTLKIQRTQQEDSAVYLCASEGVNYNEQFFGPGTRLTVL.

The chain combines TRBV5-1 with TRBJ1-2, with TRBD1 matching 9 bases. Germline V lookup: CDR1 SGHRS, CDR2 YFSETQ. The CDR3 contains 14 residues. Trimming removed 3 bases from V and 14 bases from J; junction bases left unmatched: 14. Written as DNA, the CDR3 is TGCGCCAGCAGCTCCTCCCCCGACGACAGGGGGTTTACCTTC. It codes for CASSSSPDDRGFTF.

This clonotype was seen a handful of times. V and J are TRBV5-1 and TRBJ2-7; 10 positions agree with TRBD1. Germline CDR1 is SGHRS and CDR2 is YFSETQ. The CDR3 consists of 15 residues. V dropped 4 bases and J dropped 4; count of bases not matched to a gene: 8. Here the CDR3 reads CASSTGQGRQYEQYF. The CDR3 DNA reads TGCGCCAGCAGCACGGGACAGGGGCGACAGTACGAGCAGTACTTC.

This sequence joins TRBV29-1 and TRBJ2-1; 7 nucleotides line up with TRBD1. The CDR3 consists of 13 residues. Germline V lookup: CDR1 SQVTM, CDR2 ANQGSEA. Losses at the gene ends were 7 bases for V and 8 bases for J; bases not matched to a gene: 11. CDR3 in amino acids: CSAPTGFTDEQFF. In DNA form, the CDR3 reads TGCAGCGCCCCGACAGGGTTTACAGATGAGCAGTTCTTC.

The chain links TRBV11-2 to TRBJ2-2, with 8 bases aligning to TRBD2. V trimming: 1 base; J trimming: 6 bases; junction bases outside the gene matches: 7. This CDR3 region has 16 residues. Germline assignment: CDR1 SGHAT and CDR2 FQNNGV. CDR3 sequence: CASSLVVSGTPGELFF. In DNA form, the CDR3 reads TGTGCCAGCAGCTTAGTCGTTAGCGGGACTCCCGGGGAGCTGTTTTTT.

V usage is TRBV12-3 or TRBV12-4 and J usage is TRBJ2-6; 11 nucleotides align to TRBD2. The length of the CDR3 is 18 residues. V gave up 6 bases and J gave up 0 bases; unmatched junction bases: 7. This CDR3 reads CASRPLAGGSSGANVLTF. Written as DNA, the CDR3 is TGTGCCAGCAGGCCATTAGCGGGAGGGAGCTCTGGGGCCAACGTCCTGACTTTC.

The chain employs TRBV10-2 and TRBJ2-1; TRBD1 aligns across 7 bases. The CDR3 is made up of 14 amino acids. Looked up from germline, CDR1 is WSHSY and CDR2 is SAAADI. With V trimmed by 3 bases and J by 3 bases, 2 bases remained unmatched. The CDR3 DNA reads as TGCGCCAGCAGTGACTGGACAGGCTACAATGAGCAGTTCTTC. It encodes CASSDWTGYNEQFF.

J is TRBJ1-5 and V is TRBV9; perhaps TRBD1 as D (6 bases). The CDR3 is 15 amino acids. V was shortened by 4 bases and J by 1 base, with 12 bases between the two germline ends. In germline, CDR1 is SGDLS, CDR2 YYNGEE. CDR3 bases: TGTGCCAGCAGCATAGGGGGTGAAAGCAATCAGCCCCAGCATTTT. Protein product: CASSIGGESNQPQHF. Together with reference TRBV9 and TRBJ1-5, the CDR3 gives the full variable domain: DSGVTQTPKHLITATGQRVTLRCSPRSGDLSVYWYQQSLDQGLQFLIQYYNGEERAKGNILERFSAQQFPDLHSELNLSSLELGDSALYFCASSIGGESNQPQHFGDGTRLSIL.

The sample holds a few counts of this clonotype. The gene calls are TRBV5-5 and TRBJ2-7; D is ambiguous. The CDR3 is 13 amino acids. Germline V gene lookup returns CDR1 SGHKS and CDR2 YYEKEE (reference sequence). Trimming pared 0 bases from V and 3 bases from J, leaving 7 bases between. DNA for the CDR3: TGTGCCAGCAGCTTGGGTCCTCTCTACGAGCAGTACTTC. It specifies CASSLGPLYEQYF.

The chain has TRBV6-6 and TRBJ1-1, with TRBD1 matching over 10 bases. Per the germline V gene, CDR1 is MNHNY and CDR2 is SVGAGI (reference sequence). The CDR3 has 13 amino acids. V trimming: 0 bases; J trimming: 12 bases; junction bases outside the gene matches: 4. CDR3 sequence (DNA): TGTGCCAGCAGTTACTCCGGGACAGGGGAAACTTTCTTT. This codes for CASSYSGTGETFF.

This chain connects TRBV2 to TRBJ2-7, with TRBD1 matching over 10 bases. The CDR3 length is 19 residues. Germline assignment: CDR1 SNHLY and CDR2 FYNNEI. CDR3 amino acids: CTFCFWSGVRQGANYEQYF. CDR3 in DNA: TGTACCTTCTGTTTCTGGTCCGGTGTCCGACAGGGGGCGAATTACGAGCAGTACTTC.

The chain carries TRBV2 and TRBJ1-3; D unclear. In germline, CDR1 is SNHLY, CDR2 FYNNEI. The CDR3 runs to 11 residues. V lost 7 bases and J 4 bases, leaving 5 bases between the germline ends. CDR3 loop: CASKGGNTIYF. The CDR3 DNA sequence: TGTGCCAGCAAAGGGGGAAACACCATATATTTT.

This clonotype was detected many times. The J gene is TRBJ2-2, the V gene TRBV27, with D possibly TRBD1 on 5 matching bases. The CDR3 contains 11 residues. Trimming took off 8 bases at V and 8 bases at J, with 9 bases between the two ends. Germline CDR1 is MNHEY and CDR2 is SMNVEV (reference sequence). Here the CDR3 reads CASPGSGELFF. In nucleotides, the CDR3 is TGTGCCAGCCCAGGGTCTGGGGAGCTGTTTTTT.

Written as DNA, the CDR3 is TGTGCCAGCAGCTTAGACATGAACTATGGCTACACCTTC. Protein product: CASSLDMNYGYTF. The chain uses TRBV13 and TRBJ1-2; D ambiguous. This CDR3 has 13 residues. The V end was cut by 1 base, the J end by 2 bases, with 5 bases between. Germline V gives CDR1 PRHDT, CDR2 FYEKMQ (reference sequence).

This clonotype appeared a few times. The rearrangement joins TRBV27 to TRBJ2-1; 10 bases match TRBD2. J lost 8 bases, V lost 6 bases, and 10 bases had no gene match. The CDR3 has 15 amino acids. Germline V gives CDR1 MNHEY, CDR2 SMNVEV (reference sequence). In DNA, the CDR3 is TGTGCCAGCAGCTACGCTAGCGGGAGTCTGGATGAGCAGTTCTTC. Its protein product is CASSYASGSLDEQFF.

The chain recombines TRBV19 with TRBJ2-3, with unresolved D. Germline V lookup: CDR1 LNHDA, CDR2 SQIVND (reference sequence). Trimming removed 5 bases at V and 1 base at J, with 19 bases between. The CDR3 is made up of 17 amino acids. This CDR3 is CASSLVPPEQGTDTQYF. The CDR3 DNA reads as TGTGCCAGTAGTTTAGTCCCCCCGGAGCAAGGCACAGATACGCAGTATTTT.

The rearrangement joins TRBV13 to TRBJ2-5; D gene uncertain. The germline V gene encodes CDR1 PRHDT and CDR2 FYEKMQ (reference sequence). CDR3 length: 12 amino acids. Trimming cost V 0 bases and J 6 bases, with 5 bases left between them. The CDR3 here is CASSLGSQTQYF. The CDR3 coding sequence is TGTGCCAGCAGCTTAGGTTCCCAGACCCAGTACTTC. The full variable domain, completed using reference TRBV13 and TRBJ2-5, is AAGVIQSPRHLIKEKRETATLKCYPIPRHDTVYWYQQGPGQDPQFLISFYEKMQSDKGSIPDRFSAQQFSDYHSELNMSSLELGDSALYFCASSLGSQTQYFGPGTRLLVL.

The genes are TRBV18 and TRBJ2-3, with D possibly TRBD1 on 5 matching bases. Germline V gene sequence: CDR1 KGHSH, CDR2 LQKENI. The CDR3 contains 14 residues. V was shortened by 2 bases and J by 1 base, with 7 bases between the two germline ends. The CDR3 coding sequence is TGTGCCAGCTCACCAGGGGCCCGCACAGATACGCAGTATTTT. This encodes CASSPGARTDTQYF.

The sample holds a few counts of this clonotype. The chain has TRBV11-2 and TRBJ2-1; D gene unclear. Trimming shortened V by 5 bases and J by 6 bases, and 8 bases separated the two germline ends. Germline CDR1 reads SGHAT; CDR2 reads FQNNGV. This CDR3 region has 12 residues. The CDR3 DNA follows: TGTGCCAGCAGCCCCAATTTCAATGAGCAGTTCTTC. As protein: CASSPNFNEQFF.

The chain couples TRBV9 to TRBJ2-1; TRBD2 matches 8 bases. The length of the CDR3 is 18 residues. V dropped 1 base and J dropped 2; count of bases not matched to a gene: 11. Germline assignment: CDR1 SGDLS and CDR2 YYNGEE. Written as DNA, the CDR3 is TGTGCCAGCAGCGTACGGGACACGTTACTAGCGGCCTACAATGAGCAGTTCTTC. This translates into CASSVRDTLLAAYNEQFF.

The chain links TRBV12-3 or TRBV12-4 to TRBJ1-1, with D perhaps matching TRBD1 (5 bases). V was clipped by 3 bases and J by 3 bases, with 14 bases between them. This CDR3 contains 15 residues. The CDR3 DNA follows: TGTGCCAGCAGTTTCGGGGGATTCGTGGACACTGAAGCTTTCTTT. Translation gives CASSFGGFVDTEAFF.

This clonotype showed up many times. Written as DNA, the CDR3 is TGTGCCAGCAGGTCTAACCGGGACAGCTTCTCCAGCGGGCACTCCTACAATGAGCAGTTCTTC. Encoded protein: CASRSNRDSFSSGHSYNEQFF. The chain uses TRBV11-3 and TRBJ2-1, with a weak D call TRBD1 (7 bases). V lost 6 bases and J lost 0, with 30 bases in between. CDR3 length: 21 residues. The germline CDR1 and CDR2 sequences are SGHNT and YENEEA.